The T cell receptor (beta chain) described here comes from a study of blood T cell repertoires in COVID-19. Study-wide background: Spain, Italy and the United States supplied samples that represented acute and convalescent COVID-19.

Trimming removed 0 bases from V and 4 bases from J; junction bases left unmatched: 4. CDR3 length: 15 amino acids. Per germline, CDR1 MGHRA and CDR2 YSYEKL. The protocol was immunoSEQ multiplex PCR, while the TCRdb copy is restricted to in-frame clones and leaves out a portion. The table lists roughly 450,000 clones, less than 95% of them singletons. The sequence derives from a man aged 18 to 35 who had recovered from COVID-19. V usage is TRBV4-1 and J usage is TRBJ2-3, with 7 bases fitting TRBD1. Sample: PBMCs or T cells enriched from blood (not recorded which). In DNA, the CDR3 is TGCGCCAGCAGCCAAGACTTGACAGGGTCAGATACGCAGTATTTT. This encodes CASSQDLTGSDTQYF.